What follows are 15 T cell receptor beta chains derived from one specimen sequenced in a study of blood T cell repertoires in COVID-19. Using immunoSEQ multiplex PCR, the repertoire was profiled, and TCRdb retains in-frame clones only, with some absent. Altogether 100,000 or so clones are present, nearly 90% being singletons, with the ten largest covering around 2%. The sample taken for sequencing was peripheral blood. All receptors derive from a man aged 50-60 years with active COVID-19.

This chain uses TRBV27 with TRBJ1-1; the match to TRBD1 covers 7 bases. V dropped 6 bases and J dropped 4; count of bases not matched to a gene: 8. This CDR3 is 14 amino acids long. Germline CDR1 is MNHEY and CDR2 is SMNVEV (reference sequence). The CDR3 loop is CASRLGQAITEAFF. CDR3 nucleotides: TGTGCCAGCAGGCTTGGACAGGCGATCACTGAAGCTTTCTTT.

The gene calls are TRBV10-3 and TRBJ2-7; TRBD1 agrees at 8 bases. The germline gives CDR1 ENHRY, CDR2 SYGVKD. The V gene end was trimmed by 3 bases and the J gene end by 13 bases; junction bases not matched to a gene: 11. This CDR3 comprises 13 residues. For the CDR3, the DNA is TGTGCCATCAGTGACCTCCCAGGACAGGGAAAATACTTC. This gives the protein CAISDLPGQGKYF.

The J gene is TRBJ1-3, the V gene TRBV9; D gene uncertain. The V end lost 2 bases, the J end lost 0 bases, and 3 bases lay between the germline ends. The CDR3 has 13 amino acids. Germline V gene data show CDR1 as SGDLS and CDR2 as YYNGEE. The CDR3 loop is CASSVNSGNTIYF. The DNA for the CDR3 is TGTGCCAGCAGCGTTAACTCTGGAAACACCATATATTTT.

The J gene is TRBJ2-1, the V gene TRBV5-1; 8 bases match TRBD2. J lost 10 bases, V lost 4 bases, and 19 bases had no gene match. The CDR3 is 17 amino acids. From germline, CDR1 is SGHRS and CDR2 YFSETQ. CDR3 sequence reads: CASSPRVSASGPSEQFF. The CDR3 nucleotides read TGCGCCAGCAGCCCCCGGGTCAGTGCTAGCGGGCCCTCGGAGCAGTTCTTC.

This clone has only one observation. V and J are TRBV6-5 and TRBJ1-1; maybe TRBD1 (6 bases). Germline-derived CDR1 and CDR2 are MNHEY and SVGAGI. This CDR3 has 14 amino acids. V dropped 6 bases and J dropped 4 bases, with 15 bases sitting between them. The chain's CDR3 is CASRLGEGGTEAFF. The CDR3 coding sequence is TGTGCCAGCAGGCTAGGGGAGGGGGGCACTGAAGCTTTCTTT.

J is TRBJ2-7 and V is TRBV4-3, with TRBD2 identical over 8 bases. This CDR3 contains 15 residues. V trimming: 1 base; J trimming: 0 bases; junction bases outside the gene matches: 2. The V gene's germline CDR1 is LGHNA and CDR2 YSLEER. The CDR3 nucleotides read TGCGCCAGCAGCCAAGGCAGCGGGGGCTCCTACGAGCAGTACTTC. Protein product: CASSQGSGGSYEQYF.

The chain uses TRBV6-5 and TRBJ2-7, with 9 bases fitting TRBD1. CDR1 is MNHEY, CDR2 SVGAGI, per germline. The junction had 7 bases not matched to a gene; V was cut back by 8 bases and J by 5 bases. The CDR3 is made up of 13 amino acids. This chain's CDR3 is CASEWGQGNEQYF. For the CDR3, the DNA is TGTGCCAGCGAGTGGGGACAGGGAAACGAGCAGTACTTC.

The chain employs TRBV4-3 and TRBJ1-5, with 7 bases identical to TRBD1. The CDR3 runs to 17 residues. Unmatched junction bases numbered 9, after V lost 2 bases and J lost 2 bases. Germline V gene lookup returns CDR1 LGHNA and CDR2 YSLEER. CDR3 sequence (DNA): TGCGCCAGCAGCCAATCCCTCCTCGACAGGGGCAATCAGCCCCAGCATTTT. Translating it yields CASSQSLLDRGNQPQHF.

This chain joins TRBV5-8 and TRBJ1-1; the D gene is possibly TRBD1 (5 bases). This CDR3 has 16 residues. Trimming shortened V by 3 bases and J by 4 bases, and 19 bases separated the two germline ends. CDR1 is SGHTS, CDR2 YDEGEE, per germline. In DNA form, the CDR3 reads TGTGCCAGCAGCTGGGGCTGGAGGGACTTGCGCACTGAAGCTTTCTTT. Residues: CASSWGWRDLRTEAFF.

The rearrangement joins TRBV24-1 to TRBJ1-1, with D possibly being TRBD1 (5 bases). CDR3 length equals 15 residues. The ends were cut back, 11 bases at V and 3 bases at J, with 21 bases in the middle. Germline V gene sequence: CDR1 KGHDR, CDR2 SFDVKD. The CDR3 coding sequence is TGTGCCAGTTCCGGACTCACCCCGGGGGACACTGAAGCTTTCTTT. This codes for CASSGLTPGDTEAFF.

The chain couples TRBV19 to TRBJ1-1; the match to TRBD1 covers 9 bases. The CDR3 has 14 residues. Per germline, CDR1 LNHDA and CDR2 SQIVND (reference sequence). V gave up 5 bases and J gave up 7 bases; unmatched junction bases: 8. In DNA, the CDR3 is TGTGCCAGTAGTTCCCCCGGGACAGGGCTTGAAGCTTTCTTT. Protein sequence: CASSSPGTGLEAFF. The full variable domain, in which reference TRBV19 and TRBJ1-1 provide the parts outside the CDR3, is DGGITQSPKYLFRKEGQNVTLSCEQNLNHDAMYWYRQDPGQGLRLIYYSQIVNDFQKGDIAEGYSVSREKKESFPLTVTSAQKNPTAFYLCASSSPGTGLEAFFGQGTRLTVV.

The rearrangement links TRBV15 to TRBJ2-2, with TRBD1 matching over 9 bases. The germline V gene encodes CDR1 LNHNV and CDR2 YYDKDF (reference sequence). V lost 2 bases, J lost 4 bases, and 5 bases stayed unmatched. The CDR3 has 16 amino acids. The CDR3, as DNA: TGTGCCACCAGCAGATGGGGACAGGGCGGCACCGGGGAGCTGTTTTTT. Translating it yields CATSRWGQGGTGELFF.

The chain combines TRBV15 with TRBJ1-1; 8 positions agree with TRBD1. Per the germline V gene, CDR1 is LNHNV and CDR2 is YYDKDF (reference sequence). Trimming removed 4 bases from V and 6 bases from J; junction bases left unmatched: 13. This CDR3 is 16 amino acids long. The DNA of the CDR3 is TGTGCCACCAGCACCGGACAGACAGGGGCTTTATCTGAAGCTTTCTTT. Protein product: CATSTGQTGALSEAFF.

The J gene is TRBJ1-5, the V gene TRBV7-8, with 9 positions matching TRBD1. The V gene's germline CDR1 is SGHVS and CDR2 FQNEAQ. CDR3 size: 16 residues. V shed 7 bases and J 4 bases; nucleotides not matched to a gene: 11. Written as DNA, the CDR3 is TGTGCCAGCACCGTGGACAGGGGCGAGAGGAATCAGCCCCAGCATTTT. Protein sequence: CASTVDRGERNQPQHF.

V gene TRBV7-3 combines with J gene TRBJ1-6, with D maybe TRBD1 (5 bases). Germline CDR1 SGHTA, CDR2 FQGTGA. This CDR3 is 15 amino acids long. Trimming stripped 5 bases from V and 7 bases from J, with 15 bases between. CDR3 loop: CASSKSGSSNSPLHF. CDR3 coding DNA: TGTGCCAGCAGCAAATCAGGGTCAAGCAATTCACCCCTCCACTTT.